These T cell receptor beta chains were read from a single sample in a study of cytomegalovirus exposure and HLA in healthy donors. TCRdb's table, derived via immunoSEQ multiplex PCR, lists solely in-frame clones and lacks some. The data contain some 150,000 clones, approximately 80% of them singletons. The source material was PBMCs. These receptors all stem from a male donor in good health and CMV-seronegative. Both conserved end residues are trimmed from each CDR3. Fields, in order: V gene, clone size, J gene, CDR3 protein. Some rows have no size entry. The others give once, few or many, or a class for an expanded clone.

>TRBV30|NA|TRBJ1-1
AWSVGGRDLWTEAF
>TRBV10-3|few|TRBJ1-2
ATTGANYGYT
>TRBV2|NA|TRBJ1-3
ASISGGNTIY
>TRBV4-3|NA|TRBJ1-6
ASSQDGLHSNSPLH
>TRBV29-1|NA|TRBJ1-2
SVVSNYGYT
>TRBV5-1|once|TRBJ1-5
ASSSGGLENQPQH
>TRBV7-2|NA|TRBJ1-1
ASSFRNTEAF
>TRBV4-1|NA|TRBJ2-3
ASSEGVAGGIGGTDTQY
>TRBV4-1|once|TRBJ2-7
ASSLFKGRDYEQY
>TRBV5-1|few|TRBJ2-7
ASREGLTYEQY
>TRBV27|NA|TRBJ1-2
ASSRDGGYGYT
>TRBV2|NA|TRBJ1-1
ASRYTANTEAF
>TRBV7-2|NA|TRBJ2-3
ASSFILVSDTQY